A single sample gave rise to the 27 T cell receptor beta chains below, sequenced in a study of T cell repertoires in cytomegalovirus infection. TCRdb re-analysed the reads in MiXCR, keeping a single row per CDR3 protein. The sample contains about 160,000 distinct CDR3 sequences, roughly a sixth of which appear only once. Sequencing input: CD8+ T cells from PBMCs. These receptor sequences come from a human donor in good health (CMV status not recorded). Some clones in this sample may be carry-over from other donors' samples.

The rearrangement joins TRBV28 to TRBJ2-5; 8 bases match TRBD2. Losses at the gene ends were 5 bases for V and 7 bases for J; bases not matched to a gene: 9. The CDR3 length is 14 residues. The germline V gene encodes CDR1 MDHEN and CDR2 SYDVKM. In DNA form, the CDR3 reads TGTGCCAGCAGTACGCGGGGGGTCCCTGCGACCCAGTACTTC. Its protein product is CASSTRGVPATQYF.

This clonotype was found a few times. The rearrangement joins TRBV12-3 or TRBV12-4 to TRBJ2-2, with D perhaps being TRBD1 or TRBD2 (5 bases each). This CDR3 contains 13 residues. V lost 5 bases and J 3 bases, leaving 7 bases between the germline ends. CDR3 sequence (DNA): TGTGCCAGCAGTGGGGGATACACCGGGGAGCTGTTTTTT. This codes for CASSGGYTGELFF.

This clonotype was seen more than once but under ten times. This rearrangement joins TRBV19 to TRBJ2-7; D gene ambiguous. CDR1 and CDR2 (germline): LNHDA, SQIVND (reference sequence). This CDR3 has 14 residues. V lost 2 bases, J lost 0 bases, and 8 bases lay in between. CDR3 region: CASSISGISYEQYF. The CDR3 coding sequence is TGTGCCAGTAGTATATCGGGCATCTCCTACGAGCAGTACTTC.

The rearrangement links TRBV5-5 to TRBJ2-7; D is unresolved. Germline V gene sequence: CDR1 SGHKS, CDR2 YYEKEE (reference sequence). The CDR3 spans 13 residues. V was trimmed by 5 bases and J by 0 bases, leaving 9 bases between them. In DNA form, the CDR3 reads TGTGCCAGCAGGGGCGTTGCCTCCTACGAGCAGTACTTC. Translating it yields CASRGVASYEQYF. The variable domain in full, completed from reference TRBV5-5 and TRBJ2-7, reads DAGVTQSPTHLIKTRGQQVTLRCSPISGHKSVSWYQQVLGQGPQFIFQYYEKEERGRGNFPDRFSARQFPNYSSELNVNALLLGDSALYLCASRGVASYEQYFGPGTRLTVT.

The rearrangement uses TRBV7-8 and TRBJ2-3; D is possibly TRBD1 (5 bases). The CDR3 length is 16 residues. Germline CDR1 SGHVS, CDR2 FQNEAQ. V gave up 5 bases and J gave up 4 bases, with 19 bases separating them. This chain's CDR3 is CASSVRVNLQADTQYF. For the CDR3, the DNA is TGTGCCAGCAGCGTCAGGGTCAACCTTCAGGCAGATACGCAGTATTTT.

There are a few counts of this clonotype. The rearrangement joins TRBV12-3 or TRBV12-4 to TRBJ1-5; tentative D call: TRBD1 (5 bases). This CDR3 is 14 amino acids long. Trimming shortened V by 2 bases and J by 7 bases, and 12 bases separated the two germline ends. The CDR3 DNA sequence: TGTGCCAGCAGTTTAAGCAGGGTTGGCCAGCCCCAGCATTTT. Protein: CASSLSRVGQPQHF.

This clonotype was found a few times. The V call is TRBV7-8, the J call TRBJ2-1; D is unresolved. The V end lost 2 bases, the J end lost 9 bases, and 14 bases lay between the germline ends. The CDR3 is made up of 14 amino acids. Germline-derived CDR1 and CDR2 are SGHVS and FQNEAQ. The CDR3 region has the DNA TGTGCCAGCAGCTTAAATATGCGGACGGGTGAGCAGTTCTTC. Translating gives CASSLNMRTGEQFF.

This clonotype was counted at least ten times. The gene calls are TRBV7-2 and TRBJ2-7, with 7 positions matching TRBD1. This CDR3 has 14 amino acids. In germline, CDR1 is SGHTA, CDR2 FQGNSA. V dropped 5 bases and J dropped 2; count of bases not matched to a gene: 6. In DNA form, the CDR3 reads TGTGCCAGCAGCCCCCGGACAGGTACCTACGAGCAGTACTTC. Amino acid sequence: CASSPRTGTYEQYF.

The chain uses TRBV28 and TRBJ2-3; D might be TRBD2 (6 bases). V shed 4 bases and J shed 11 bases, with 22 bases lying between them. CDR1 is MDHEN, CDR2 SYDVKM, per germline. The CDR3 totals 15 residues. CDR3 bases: TGTGCCAGCAGTTCCCTCCGGGACTCCCCCCACGGGCAGTATTTT. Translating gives CASSSLRDSPHGQYF.

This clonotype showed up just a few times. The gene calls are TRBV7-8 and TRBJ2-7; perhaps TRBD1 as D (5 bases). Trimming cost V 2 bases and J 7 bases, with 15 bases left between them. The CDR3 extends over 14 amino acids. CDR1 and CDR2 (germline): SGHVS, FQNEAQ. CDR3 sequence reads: CASSLSDSMREQYF. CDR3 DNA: TGTGCCAGCAGCTTAAGCGACAGTATGAGGGAGCAGTACTTC.

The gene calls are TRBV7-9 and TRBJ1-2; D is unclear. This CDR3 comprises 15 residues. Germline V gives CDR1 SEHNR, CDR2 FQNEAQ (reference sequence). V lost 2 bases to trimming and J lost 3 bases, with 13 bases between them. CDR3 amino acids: CASSLSRPGDYGYTF. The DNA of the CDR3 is TGTGCCAGCAGCTTATCCCGACCAGGCGACTATGGCTACACCTTC.

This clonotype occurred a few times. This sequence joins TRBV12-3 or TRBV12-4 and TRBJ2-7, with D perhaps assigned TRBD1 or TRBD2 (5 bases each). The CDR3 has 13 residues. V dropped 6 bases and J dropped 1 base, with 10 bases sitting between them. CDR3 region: CASSMGRSYEQYF. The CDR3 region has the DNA TGTGCCAGCAGCATGGGACGATCCTACGAGCAGTACTTC.

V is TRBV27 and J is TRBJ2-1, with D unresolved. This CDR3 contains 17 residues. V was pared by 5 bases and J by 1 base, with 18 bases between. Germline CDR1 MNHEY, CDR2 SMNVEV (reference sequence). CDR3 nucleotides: TGTGCCAGCAGTCAAATCGGGCTAGATTCTTCCTACAATGAGCAGTTCTTC. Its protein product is CASSQIGLDSSYNEQFF.

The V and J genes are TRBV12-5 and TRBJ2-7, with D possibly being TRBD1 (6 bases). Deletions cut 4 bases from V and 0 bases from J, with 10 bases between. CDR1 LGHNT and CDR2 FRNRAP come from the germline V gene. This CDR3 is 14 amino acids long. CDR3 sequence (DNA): TGTGCTAGTGGTTCGGACAGCAACTCCTACGAGCAGTACTTC. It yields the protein CASGSDSNSYEQYF.

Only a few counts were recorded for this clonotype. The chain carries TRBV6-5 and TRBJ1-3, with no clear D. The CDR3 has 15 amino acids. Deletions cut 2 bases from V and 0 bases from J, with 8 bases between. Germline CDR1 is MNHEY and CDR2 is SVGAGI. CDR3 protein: CASSYGRASGNTIYF. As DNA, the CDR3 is TGTGCCAGCAGTTACGGACGGGCCTCTGGAAACACCATATATTTT.

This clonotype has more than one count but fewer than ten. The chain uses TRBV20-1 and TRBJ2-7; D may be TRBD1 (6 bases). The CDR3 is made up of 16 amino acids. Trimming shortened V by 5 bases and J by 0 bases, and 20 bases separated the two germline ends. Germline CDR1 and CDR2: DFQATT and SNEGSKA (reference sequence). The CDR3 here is CSADSSVRGVSYEQYF. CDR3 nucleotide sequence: TGCAGTGCTGACTCCTCTGTCAGGGGCGTCTCCTACGAGCAGTACTTC.

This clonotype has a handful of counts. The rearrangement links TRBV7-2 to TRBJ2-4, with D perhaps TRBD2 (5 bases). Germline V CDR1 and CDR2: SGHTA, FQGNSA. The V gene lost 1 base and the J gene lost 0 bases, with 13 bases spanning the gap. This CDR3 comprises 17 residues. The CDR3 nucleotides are TGTGCCAGCAGCTTAGGTAGCGCCAGTATAGCCAAAAACATTCAGTACTTC. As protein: CASSLGSASIAKNIQYF. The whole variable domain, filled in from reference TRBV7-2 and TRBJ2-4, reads GAGVSQSPSNKVTEKGKDVELRCDPISGHTALYWYRQSLGQGLEFLIYFQGNSAPDKSGLPSDRFSAERTGGSVSTLTIQRTQQEDSAVYLCASSLGSASIAKNIQYFGAGTRLSVL.

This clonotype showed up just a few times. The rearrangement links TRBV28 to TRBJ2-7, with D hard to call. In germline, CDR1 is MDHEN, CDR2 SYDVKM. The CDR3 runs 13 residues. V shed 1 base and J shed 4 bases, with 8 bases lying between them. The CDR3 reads CASSLLVRYEQYF. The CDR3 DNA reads TGTGCCAGCAGTTTATTGGTACGATACGAGCAGTACTTC.

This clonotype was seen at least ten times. The CDR3 sequence is CASSSDETSGTQYF. Here the CDR3 DNA reads TGTGCCAGCAGTTCCGACGAAACTAGCGGTACGCAGTATTTT. The chain carries TRBV6-5 and TRBJ2-3; 8 bases agree with TRBD2. Germline CDR1 reads MNHEY; CDR2 reads SVGAGI. This CDR3 is built from 14 residues. V was clipped by 4 bases and J by 8 bases; unmatched bases: 8.

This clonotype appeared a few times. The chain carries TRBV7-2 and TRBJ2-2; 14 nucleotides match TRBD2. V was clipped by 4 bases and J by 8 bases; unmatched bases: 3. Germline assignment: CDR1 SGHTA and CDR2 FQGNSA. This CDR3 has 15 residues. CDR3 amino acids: CASSWGLAGDGELFF. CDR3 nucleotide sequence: TGTGCCAGCAGCTGGGGACTAGCGGGAGATGGGGAGCTGTTTTTT.

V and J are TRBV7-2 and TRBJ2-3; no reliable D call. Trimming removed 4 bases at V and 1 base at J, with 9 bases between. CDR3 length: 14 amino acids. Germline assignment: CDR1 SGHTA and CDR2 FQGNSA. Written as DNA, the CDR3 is TGTGCCAGCAGCTCCCCGGTTCGCACAGATACGCAGTATTTT. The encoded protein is CASSSPVRTDTQYF.

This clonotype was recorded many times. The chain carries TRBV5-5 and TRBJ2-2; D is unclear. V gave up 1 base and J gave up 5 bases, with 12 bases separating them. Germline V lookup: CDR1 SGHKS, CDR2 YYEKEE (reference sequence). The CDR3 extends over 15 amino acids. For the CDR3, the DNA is TGTGCCAGCAGCTTGCGATCACCCAGGACCGGGGAGCTGTTTTTT. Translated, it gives CASSLRSPRTGELFF.

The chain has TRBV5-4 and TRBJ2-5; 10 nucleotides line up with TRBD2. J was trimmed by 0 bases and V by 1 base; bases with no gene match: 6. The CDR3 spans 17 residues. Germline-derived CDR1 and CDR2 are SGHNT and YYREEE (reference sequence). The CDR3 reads CASSLSLAGANQETQYF. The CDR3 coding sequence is TGTGCCAGCAGCTTGTCGCTAGCGGGGGCCAACCAAGAGACCCAGTACTTC.

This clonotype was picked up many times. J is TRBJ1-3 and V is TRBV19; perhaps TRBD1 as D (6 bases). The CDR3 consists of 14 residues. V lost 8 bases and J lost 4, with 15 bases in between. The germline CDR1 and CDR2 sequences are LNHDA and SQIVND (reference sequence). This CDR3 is CASLQGIGGNTIYF. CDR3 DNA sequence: TGTGCCAGTCTACAGGGTATCGGAGGAAACACCATATATTTT.

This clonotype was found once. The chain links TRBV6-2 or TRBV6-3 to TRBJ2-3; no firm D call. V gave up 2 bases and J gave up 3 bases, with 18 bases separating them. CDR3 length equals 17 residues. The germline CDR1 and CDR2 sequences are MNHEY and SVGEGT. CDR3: CASSYPSTGIVTDTQYF. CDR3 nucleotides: TGTGCCAGCAGTTACCCCTCGACTGGGATAGTAACAGATACGCAGTATTTT.

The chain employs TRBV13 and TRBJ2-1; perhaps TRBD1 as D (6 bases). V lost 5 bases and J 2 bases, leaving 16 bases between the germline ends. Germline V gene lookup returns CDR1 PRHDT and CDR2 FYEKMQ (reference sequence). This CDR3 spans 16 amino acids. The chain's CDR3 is CASSQIPRGTYNEQFF. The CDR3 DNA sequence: TGTGCCAGCAGCCAAATCCCGAGGGGGACCTACAATGAGCAGTTCTTC. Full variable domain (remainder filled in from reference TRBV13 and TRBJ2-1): AAGVIQSPRHLIKEKRETATLKCYPIPRHDTVYWYQQGPGQDPQFLISFYEKMQSDKGSIPDRFSAQQFSDYHSELNMSSLELGDSALYFCASSQIPRGTYNEQFFGPGTRLTVL.

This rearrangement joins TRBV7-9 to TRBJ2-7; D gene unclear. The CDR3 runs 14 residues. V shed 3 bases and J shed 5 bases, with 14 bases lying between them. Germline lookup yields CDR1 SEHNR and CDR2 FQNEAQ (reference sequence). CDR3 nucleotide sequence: TGTGCCAGCAGCTTCCTAGATGGGCTCCACGAGCAGTACTTC. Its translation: CASSFLDGLHEQYF.